Listed below are T cell receptor beta chains from one sample, sequenced in a study of OX40 agonist ivuxolimab in advanced cancers. Measured with immunoSEQ multiplex PCR; TCRdb has only the in-frame clones, and not every one. There are tens of thousands of clones in the sample; roughly 80% occur only once, and approximately 4.5% lies in the top ten. The source material was CD4+ or CD8+ T cells sorted from blood, sampled in a trial of the OX40 agonist ivuxolimab. The receptors stem from an adult with an advanced solid tumor such as melanoma, head and neck, liver or kidney cancer. Each CDR3 is given with its conserved first and last residue. The order of the fields is J gene, V gene, D gene, clone size, CDR3 length, CDR3 protein, CDR3 DNA. A D gene is named only where the DNA matches it firmly. Clone size is stated in some rows and not others, as once, few, many or a class when expanded.

>TRBJ1-6|TRBV7-9|NA|NA|17
CASSPWTTGAHNSPLHF
TGTGCCAGCAGCCCCTGGACAACCGGGGCACATAATTCACCCCTCCACTTT
>TRBJ1-2|TRBV19|TRBD1|NA|14
CASRNRGEGYGYTF
TGTGCCAGTAGAAACAGGGGTGAAGGCTATGGCTACACCTTC
>TRBJ2-3|TRBV7-2|NA|NA|15
CASSSFPRGIDTQYF
TGTGCCAGCAGCTCTTTCCCAAGGGGAATTGATACGCAGTATTTT
>TRBJ1-1|TRBV15|NA|NA|14
CATSRKGVGTEAFF
TGTGCCACCAGCAGAAAGGGGGTAGGCACTGAAGCTTTCTTT
>TRBJ1-2|TRBV7-8|NA|NA|13
CASSSRAAPGYTF
TGTGCCAGCAGCTCCCGGGCGGCCCCTGGCTACACCTTC
>TRBJ2-1|TRBV7-9|TRBD2|few|17
CASSLALAGGQNNEQFF
TGTGCCAGCAGCTTAGCTCTAGCGGGGGGCCAGAACAATGAGCAGTTCTTC
>TRBJ2-1|TRBV28|TRBD1|NA|15
CASSPGEGAMNEQFF
TGTGCCAGCAGCCCCGGAGAGGGGGCGATGAATGAGCAGTTCTTC
>TRBJ2-3|TRBV5-4|TRBD2|few|15
CASSLSGRAADTQYF
TGTGCCAGCAGCTTGAGCGGGAGGGCCGCAGATACGCAGTATTTT
>TRBJ1-5|TRBV18|NA|NA|13
CASSPSGNQPQHF
TGTGCCAGCTCACCCTCCGGCAATCAGCCCCAGCATTTT
>TRBJ2-7|TRBV5-1|TRBD1|NA|15
CASSLDLTGGYEQYF
TGCGCCAGCAGCTTGGACTTGACAGGGGGTTACGAGCAGTACTTC
>TRBJ1-2|TRBV19|TRBD1|NA|15
CASSIGTGNSYGYTF
TGTGCCAGTAGTATTGGGACAGGCAATTCCTATGGCTACACCTTC
>TRBJ2-1|TRBV21-1|NA|NA|15
CASSDHRPHDNEQFF
TGTGCCAGCAGCGACCACAGGCCCCATGACAATGAGCAGTTCTTC
>TRBJ2-7|TRBV9|NA|NA|14
CASRLRTAYYEQYF
TGTGCCAGCAGGTTGAGGACAGCATACTACGAGCAGTACTTC
>TRBJ1-2|TRBV10-3|TRBD1|NA|17
CAISESGQGSPNYGYTF
TGTGCCATCAGTGAGTCTGGACAGGGGTCGCCTAACTATGGCTACACCTTC
>TRBJ2-7|TRBV25-1|NA|NA|14
CASSEMGGSYEQYF
TGTGCCAGCAGTGAAATGGGGGGCTCCTACGAGCAGTACTTC
>TRBJ2-7|TRBV7-2|NA|NA|14
CASSQQGYLYEQYF
TGTGCCAGCAGCCAACAGGGATACCTCTACGAGCAGTACTTC
>TRBJ2-5|TRBV7-3|NA|NA|13
CASSLGGVETQYF
TGTGCCAGCAGCTTAGGGGGCGTAGAGACCCAGTACTTC
>TRBJ2-5|TRBV27|TRBD1|NA|15
CASSMGQGYQETQYF
TGTGCCAGCAGTATGGGACAGGGCTACCAAGAGACCCAGTACTTC
>TRBJ1-2|TRBV13|NA|NA|12
CASSFSSFGYTF
TGTGCCAGCAGCTTCAGCTCCTTTGGCTACACCTTC
>TRBJ2-7|TRBV2|NA|NA|14
CASRTRVTAYEQYF
TGTGCCAGCAGAACTAGGGTCACAGCCTACGAGCAGTACTTC
>TRBJ1-5|TRBV28|NA|few|11
CASSPNQPQHF
TGTGCCAGCAGTCCCAATCAGCCCCAGCATTTT
>TRBJ2-3|TRBV18|TRBD2|NA|15
CASSPAGLATDTQYF
TGTGCCAGCTCCCCGGCGGGACTAGCTACAGATACGCAGTATTTT
>TRBJ2-7|TRBV11-1|TRBD1|NA|16
CASSLLSRTGPYEQYF
TGTGCCAGCAGCCTTCTCTCAAGGACAGGGCCTTACGAGCAGTACTTC
>TRBJ1-2|TRBV6-5|NA|NA|15
CASSYSAVQAYGYTF
TGTGCCAGCAGTTACTCTGCGGTCCAGGCTTATGGCTACACCTTC
>TRBJ1-3|TRBV7-9|NA|NA|15
CASSPAHSSGNTIYF
TGTGCCAGCAGTCCGGCCCACAGCTCTGGAAACACCATATATTTT
>TRBJ2-3|TRBV7-9|NA|NA|12
CASSLFGDTQYF
TGTGCCAGCAGCTTGTTTGGAGATACGCAGTATTTT
>TRBJ2-3|TRBV30|NA|NA|12
CAWNRGTDTQYF
TGTGCCTGGAATAGAGGGACAGATACGCAGTATTTT
>TRBJ2-5|TRBV9|NA|NA|15
CASSVDPGYGETQYF
TGTGCCAGCAGCGTGGATCCTGGGTACGGCGAGACCCAGTACTTC
>TRBJ2-3|TRBV7-3|TRBD2|NA|16
CASSLGLAGSTDTQYF
TGTGCCAGCAGCTTAGGGCTAGCGGGGAGCACAGATACGCAGTATTTT
>TRBJ1-3|TRBV7-8|NA|NA|15
CASSLTGTPGNTIYF
TGTGCCAGCAGCTTAACGGGGACACCAGGAAACACCATATATTTT
>TRBJ2-7|TRBV6-5|TRBD1|NA|15
CASSIIPTGMNEQYF
TGTGCCAGCAGTATCATTCCGACAGGGATGAACGAGCAGTACTTC
>TRBJ2-7|TRBV5-4|NA|few|14
CASVREETPYEQYF
TGTGCCAGCGTTAGGGAAGAAACTCCCTACGAGCAGTACTTC
>TRBJ2-2|TRBV9|NA|NA|14
CASSVDANTGELFF
TGTGCCAGCAGCGTTGACGCGAACACCGGGGAGCTGTTTTTT
>TRBJ1-2|TRBV27|TRBD1|few|16
CASSKGTGGAGYGYTF
TGTGCCAGCAGTAAAGGGACAGGGGGCGCAGGCTATGGCTACACCTTC
>TRBJ1-2|TRBV6-5|NA|NA|14
CASSPLGGDYGYTF
TGTGCCAGCAGCCCCCTCGGGGGGGACTATGGCTACACCTTC
>TRBJ2-5|TRBV7-3|TRBD1|NA|15
CASSLMGQRQETQYF
TGTGCCAGCAGCTTAATGGGACAGAGACAAGAGACCCAGTACTTC
>TRBJ2-7|TRBV5-6|NA|few|14
CASSLSLGGYEQYF
TGTGCCAGCAGCTTGTCCCTGGGCGGCTACGAGCAGTACTTC
>TRBJ1-6|TRBV2|NA|few|14
CASSELVNNSPLHF
TGTGCCAGCAGTGAGTTAGTGAATAATTCACCCCTCCACTTT
>TRBJ1-6|TRBV2|NA|NA|12
CASSGLNSPLHF
TGTGCCAGCAGTGGTCTCAATTCACCCCTCCACTTT
>TRBJ2-7|TRBV6-5|TRBD2|NA|15
CASSYSTSGGYEQYF
TGTGCCAGCAGTTACTCGACTAGCGGGGGGTACGAGCAGTACTTC
>TRBJ2-1|TRBV28|NA|NA|16
CASSLGGASSYNEQFF
TGTGCCAGCAGTCTTGGAGGTGCTAGCTCCTACAATGAGCAGTTCTTC
>TRBJ2-3|TRBV6-5|NA|NA|15
CASRISGTSTDTQYF
TGTGCCAGCAGAATTAGCGGAACTAGCACAGATACGCAGTATTTT
>TRBJ1-1|TRBV2|NA|NA|14
CASSDSRDKNQAFF
TGTGCCAGCAGCGATTCCCGGGACAAAAACCAAGCTTTCTTT